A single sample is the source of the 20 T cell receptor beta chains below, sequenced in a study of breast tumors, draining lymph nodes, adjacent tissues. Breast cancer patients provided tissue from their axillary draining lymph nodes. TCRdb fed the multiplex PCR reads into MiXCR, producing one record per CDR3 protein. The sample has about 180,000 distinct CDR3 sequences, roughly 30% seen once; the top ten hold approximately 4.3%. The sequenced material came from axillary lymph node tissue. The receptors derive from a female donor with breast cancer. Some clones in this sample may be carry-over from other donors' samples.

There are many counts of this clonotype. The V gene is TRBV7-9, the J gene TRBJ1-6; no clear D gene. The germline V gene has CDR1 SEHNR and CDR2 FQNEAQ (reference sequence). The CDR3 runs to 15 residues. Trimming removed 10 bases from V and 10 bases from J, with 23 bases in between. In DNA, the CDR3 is TGTGCCACGTCGCCCAGTTCAGGATCGGGCTCACCCCTCCACTTT. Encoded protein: CATSPSSGSGSPLHF.

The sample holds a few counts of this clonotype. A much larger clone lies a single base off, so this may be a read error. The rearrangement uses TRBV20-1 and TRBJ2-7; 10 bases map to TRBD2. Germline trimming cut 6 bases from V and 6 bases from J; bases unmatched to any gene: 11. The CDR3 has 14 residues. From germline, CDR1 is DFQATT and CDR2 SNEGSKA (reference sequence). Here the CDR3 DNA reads TGCAGTGCGGGAACTAGCGGGGTAACCTCCGAGCAGTACTTC. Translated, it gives CSAGTSGVTSEQYF.

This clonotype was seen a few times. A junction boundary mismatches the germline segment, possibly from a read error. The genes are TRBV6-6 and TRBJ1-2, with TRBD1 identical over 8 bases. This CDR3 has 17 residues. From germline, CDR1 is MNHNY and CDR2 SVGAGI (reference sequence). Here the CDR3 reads CASSHSDRASFNYGYTF. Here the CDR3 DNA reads TGTGCCAGCAGTCACTCGGACAGGGCTTCTTTCAACTATGGCTACACCTTC.

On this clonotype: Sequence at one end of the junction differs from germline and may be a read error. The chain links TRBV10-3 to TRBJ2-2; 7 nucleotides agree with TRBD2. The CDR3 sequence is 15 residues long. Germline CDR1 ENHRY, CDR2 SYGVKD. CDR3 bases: TGTGCCAGCAGCGCGCCGGGACGGGGGGACGGGGAGCTGCTTTTT. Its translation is CASSAPGRGDGELLF.

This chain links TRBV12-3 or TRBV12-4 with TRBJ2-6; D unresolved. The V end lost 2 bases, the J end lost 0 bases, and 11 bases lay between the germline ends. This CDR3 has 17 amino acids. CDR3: CASSLLSPSSGANVLTF. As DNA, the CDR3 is TGTGCCAGCAGTTTACTCAGTCCGAGCTCTGGGGCCAACGTCCTGACTTTC.

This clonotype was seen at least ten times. In DNA, the CDR3 is TGCGCCAGCAGCCACCGTAGCGGGGGGGCCTTAGGCGGGGAGCTGTTTTTT. It yields the protein CASSHRSGGALGGELFF. V is TRBV4-1 and J is TRBJ2-2; 11 bases fit TRBD2. Germline CDR1 is MGHRA and CDR2 is YSYEKL. The CDR3 is made up of 17 amino acids. V lost 3 bases, J lost 7 bases, and 10 bases stayed unmatched.

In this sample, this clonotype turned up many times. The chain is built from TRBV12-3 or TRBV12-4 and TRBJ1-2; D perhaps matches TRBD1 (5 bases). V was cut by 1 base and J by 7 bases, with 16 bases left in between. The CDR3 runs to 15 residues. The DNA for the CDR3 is TGTGCCAGCAGTTTAGTGGCGGGACCCCAGGGTGGCTACACCTTC. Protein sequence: CASSLVAGPQGGYTF.

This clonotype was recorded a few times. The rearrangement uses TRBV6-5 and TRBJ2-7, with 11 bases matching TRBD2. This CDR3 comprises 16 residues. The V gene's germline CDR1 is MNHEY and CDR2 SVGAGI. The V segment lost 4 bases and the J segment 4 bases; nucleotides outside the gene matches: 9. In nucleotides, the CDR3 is TGTGCCAGCAGTTCCGATATGACTAGCGGGAAATACGAGCAGTACTTC. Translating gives CASSSDMTSGKYEQYF.

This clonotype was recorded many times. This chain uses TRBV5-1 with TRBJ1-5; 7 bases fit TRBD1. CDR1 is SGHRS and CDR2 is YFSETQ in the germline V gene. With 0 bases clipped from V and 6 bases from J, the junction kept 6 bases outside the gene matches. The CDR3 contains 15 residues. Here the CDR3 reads CASSLEGALGQPQHF. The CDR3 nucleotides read TGCGCCAGCAGCTTGGAGGGGGCGCTAGGTCAGCCCCAGCATTTT. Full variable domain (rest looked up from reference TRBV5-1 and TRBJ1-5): KAGVTQTPRYLIKTRGQQVTLSCSPISGHRSVSWYQQTPGQGLQFLFEYFSETQRNKGNFPGRFSGRQFSNSRSEMNVSTLELGDSALYLCASSLEGALGQPQHFGDGTRLSIL.

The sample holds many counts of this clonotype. The CDR3 nucleotides are TGTGCCAGCAGCCCTATATCCGGACAGGACCAAGAGACCCAGTACTTC. It yields the protein CASSPISGQDQETQYF. V gene TRBV7-8 combines with J gene TRBJ2-5, with 7 nucleotides matching TRBD1. The CDR3 has 16 amino acids. CDR1 and CDR2 (germline): SGHVS, FQNEAQ. The V and J ends lost 5 bases and 0 bases, in that order; junction bases with no gene match: 9.

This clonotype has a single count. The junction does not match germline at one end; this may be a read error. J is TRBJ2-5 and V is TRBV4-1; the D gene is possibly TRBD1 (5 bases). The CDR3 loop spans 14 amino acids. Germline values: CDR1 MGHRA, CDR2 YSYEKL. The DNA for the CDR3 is TGCGCCAGCGGCCAGACAAGGGCAGGGGAGACCCAGTACTTC. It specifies CASGQTRAGETQYF.

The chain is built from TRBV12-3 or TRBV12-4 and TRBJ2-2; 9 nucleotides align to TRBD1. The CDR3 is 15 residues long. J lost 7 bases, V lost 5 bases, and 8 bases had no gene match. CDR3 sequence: CASSEQGAQLGELFF. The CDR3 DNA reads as TGTGCCAGCAGTGAACAGGGGGCGCAGCTCGGGGAGCTGTTTTTT.

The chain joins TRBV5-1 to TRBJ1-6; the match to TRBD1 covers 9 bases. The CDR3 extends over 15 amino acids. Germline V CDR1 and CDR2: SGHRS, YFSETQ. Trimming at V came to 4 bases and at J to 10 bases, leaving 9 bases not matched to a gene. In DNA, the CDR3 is TGCGCCAGCAGCCGAACGGGACAGGGTCGCTCACCCCTCCACTTT. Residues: CASSRTGQGRSPLHF.

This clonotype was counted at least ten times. The DNA of the CDR3 is TGTGCCAGCAGCCCACGTCCACAGGGGAGGTCTGGGGCCAACGTCCTGACTTTC. Protein: CASSPRPQGRSGANVLTF. The rearrangement uses TRBV7-9 and TRBJ2-6, with D possibly being TRBD1 (7 bases). V was clipped by 5 bases and J by 1 base, with 18 bases between them. Germline CDR1 SEHNR, CDR2 FQNEAQ (reference sequence). CDR3 size: 18 residues.

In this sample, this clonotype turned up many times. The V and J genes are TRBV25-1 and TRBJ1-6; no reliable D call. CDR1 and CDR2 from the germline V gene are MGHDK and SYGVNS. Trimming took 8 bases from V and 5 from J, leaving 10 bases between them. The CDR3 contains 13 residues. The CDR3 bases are TGTGCCAGCTCGGAGGGAAATAATTCACCCCTCCACTTT. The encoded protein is CASSEGNNSPLHF.

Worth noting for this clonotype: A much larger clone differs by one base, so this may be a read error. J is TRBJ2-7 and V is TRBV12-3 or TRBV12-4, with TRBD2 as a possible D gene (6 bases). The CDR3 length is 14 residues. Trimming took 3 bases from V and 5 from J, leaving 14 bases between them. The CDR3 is CASSFGGTAHEQYF. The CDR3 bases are TGTGCCAGCAGTTTCGGGGGAACAGCCCACGAGCAGTACTTC.

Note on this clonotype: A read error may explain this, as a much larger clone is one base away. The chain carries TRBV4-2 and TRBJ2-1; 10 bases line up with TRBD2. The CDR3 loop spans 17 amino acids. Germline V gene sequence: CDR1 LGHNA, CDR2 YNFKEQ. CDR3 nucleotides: TGTGCCAGCAGCCAAGCTGCCAGGACTAGCGGTTACAATGGGCAGTTCTTC. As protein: CASSQAARTSGYNGQFF.

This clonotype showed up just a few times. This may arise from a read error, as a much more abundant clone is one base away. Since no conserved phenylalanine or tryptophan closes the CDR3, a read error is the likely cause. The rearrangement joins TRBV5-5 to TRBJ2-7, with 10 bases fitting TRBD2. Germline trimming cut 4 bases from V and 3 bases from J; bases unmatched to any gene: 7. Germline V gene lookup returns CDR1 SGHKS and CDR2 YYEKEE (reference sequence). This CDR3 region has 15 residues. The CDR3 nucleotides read TGTGCCAGCAGCCAAGTAGCGGGAGGCGGCTACGAGCAGTACCTC. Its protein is CASSQVAGGGYEQYL.

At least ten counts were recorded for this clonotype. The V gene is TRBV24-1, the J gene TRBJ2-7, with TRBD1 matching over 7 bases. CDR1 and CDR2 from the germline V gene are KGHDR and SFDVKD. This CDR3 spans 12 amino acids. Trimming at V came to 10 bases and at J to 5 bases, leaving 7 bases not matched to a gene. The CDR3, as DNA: TGTGCCACAGGGGGCGCAGACCACGAGCAGTACTTC. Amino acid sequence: CATGGADHEQYF.

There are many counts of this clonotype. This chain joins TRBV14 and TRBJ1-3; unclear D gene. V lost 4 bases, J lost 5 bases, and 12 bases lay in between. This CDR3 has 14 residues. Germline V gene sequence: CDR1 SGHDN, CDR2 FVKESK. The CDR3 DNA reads TGTGCCAGCAGCCGAACCGGGCCGCGAAACACCATATATTTT. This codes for CASSRTGPRNTIYF.